This TCR beta chain was captured in a study of graft-versus-host responses after intestinal transplantation. Study-level information: Once they had received anti-thymocyte globulin induction, all recipients took tacrolimus and steroids for approximately 3 years.

To note about this clone: Its cognate antigen is unknown.

Whole-study results and caveats: GvH clones detected in recipient marrow included some appearing first in ileum or blood. Allograft graft-versus-host to host-versus-graft clonal ratios ran high in patients with graft-donor T cell macrochimerism.

Method: immunoSEQ multiplex PCR; TCRdb's copy keeps in-frame clones and lacks some. Here the sample spans around 110,000 clones, just over 90% being singletons. This CDR3 has 17 residues. The V end was cut by 1 base, the J end by 3 bases, with 17 bases between. The germline CDR1 and CDR2 sequences are KGHSH and LQKENI. The rearrangement joins TRBV18 to TRBJ2-3; D is perhaps TRBD2 (7 bases). The TCR originated in a human donor who received an intestinal transplant. The sequencing used unstimulated CD4+ T cells sorted from spleen or lymph node cells, collected before intestinal transplant. CDR3 amino acids: CASSPLEGGAKTDTQYF. The CDR3 DNA sequence: TGTGCCAGCTCACCACTTGAAGGGGGGGCCAAGACAGATACGCAGTATTTT. Based on the CDR3 plus reference TRBV18 and TRBJ2-3, the full variable domain is NAGVMQNPRHLVRRRGQEARLRCSPMKGHSHVYWYRQLPEEGLKFMVYLQKENIIDESGMPKERFSAEFPKEGPSILRIQQVVRGDSAAYFCASSPLEGGAKTDTQYFGPGTRLTVL.